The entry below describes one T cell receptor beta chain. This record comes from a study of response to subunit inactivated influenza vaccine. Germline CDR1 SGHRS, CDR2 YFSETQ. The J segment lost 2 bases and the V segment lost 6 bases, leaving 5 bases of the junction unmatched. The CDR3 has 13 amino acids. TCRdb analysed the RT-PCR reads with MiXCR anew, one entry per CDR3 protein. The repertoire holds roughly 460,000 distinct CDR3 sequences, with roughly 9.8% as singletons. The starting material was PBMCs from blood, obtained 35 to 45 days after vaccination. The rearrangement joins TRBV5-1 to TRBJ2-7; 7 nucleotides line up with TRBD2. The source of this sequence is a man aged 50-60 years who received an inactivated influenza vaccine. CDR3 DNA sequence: TGCGCCAGCACCTTCAGCGGGGCCTACGAGCAGTACTTC. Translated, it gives CASTFSGAYEQYF.